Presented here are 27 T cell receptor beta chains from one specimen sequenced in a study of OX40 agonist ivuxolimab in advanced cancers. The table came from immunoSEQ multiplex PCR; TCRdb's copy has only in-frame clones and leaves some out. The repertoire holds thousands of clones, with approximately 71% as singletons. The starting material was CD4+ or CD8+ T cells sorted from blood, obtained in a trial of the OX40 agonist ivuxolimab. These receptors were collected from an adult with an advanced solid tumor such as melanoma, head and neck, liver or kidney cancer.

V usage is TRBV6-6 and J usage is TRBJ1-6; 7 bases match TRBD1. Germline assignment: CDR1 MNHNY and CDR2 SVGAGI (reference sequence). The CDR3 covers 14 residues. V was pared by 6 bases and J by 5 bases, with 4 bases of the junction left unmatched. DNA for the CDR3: TGTGCCAGCAGCACAGGGGCCAATAATTCACCCCTCCACTTT. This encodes CASSTGANNSPLHF.

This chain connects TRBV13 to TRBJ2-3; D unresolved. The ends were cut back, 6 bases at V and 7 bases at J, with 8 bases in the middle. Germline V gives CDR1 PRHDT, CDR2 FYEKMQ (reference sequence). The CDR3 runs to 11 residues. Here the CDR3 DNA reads TGTGCCAGCAGTGAAGGTAATACGCAGTATTTT. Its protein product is CASSEGNTQYF.

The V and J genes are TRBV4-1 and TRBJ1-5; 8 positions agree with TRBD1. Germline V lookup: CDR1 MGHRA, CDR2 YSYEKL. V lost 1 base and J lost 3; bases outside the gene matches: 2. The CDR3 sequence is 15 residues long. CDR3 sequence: CASSQGTGLNQPQHF. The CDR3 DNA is TGCGCCAGCAGCCAAGGGACAGGGCTCAATCAGCCCCAGCATTTT.

The CDR3 region is CASSPNSRQGLFTEAFF. The CDR3, as DNA: TGTGCCAGCAGCCCCAATTCTCGGCAGGGTCTGTTCACTGAAGCTTTCTTT. The genes are TRBV4-2 and TRBJ1-1, with D possibly being TRBD1 (5 bases). The germline V and J ends were trimmed by 4 bases and 4 bases, with 22 bases remaining between them. The CDR3 runs 17 residues. Germline loops: CDR1 LGHNA, CDR2 YNFKEQ.

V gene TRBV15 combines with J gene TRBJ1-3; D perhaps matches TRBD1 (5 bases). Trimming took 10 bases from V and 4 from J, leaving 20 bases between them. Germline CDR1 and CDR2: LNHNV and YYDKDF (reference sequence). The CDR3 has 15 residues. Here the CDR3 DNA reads TGTGCCATAGAACCTGACAGTCCCACCGGAAACACCATATATTTT. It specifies CAIEPDSPTGNTIYF.

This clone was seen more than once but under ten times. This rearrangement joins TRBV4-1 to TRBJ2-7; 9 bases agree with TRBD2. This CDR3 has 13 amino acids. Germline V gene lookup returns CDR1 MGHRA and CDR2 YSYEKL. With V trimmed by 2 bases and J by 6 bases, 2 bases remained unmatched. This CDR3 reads CASSQWRGGEQYF. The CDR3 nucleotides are TGCGCCAGCAGCCAATGGCGGGGGGGCGAGCAGTACTTC.

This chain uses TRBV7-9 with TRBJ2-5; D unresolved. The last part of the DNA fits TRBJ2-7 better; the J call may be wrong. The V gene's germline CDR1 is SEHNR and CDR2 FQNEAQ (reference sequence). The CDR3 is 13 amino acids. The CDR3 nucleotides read TGTGCCAGCAGCTCGAGTTATGTTGGCGAGCAGTACTTC. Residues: CASSSSYVGEQYF.

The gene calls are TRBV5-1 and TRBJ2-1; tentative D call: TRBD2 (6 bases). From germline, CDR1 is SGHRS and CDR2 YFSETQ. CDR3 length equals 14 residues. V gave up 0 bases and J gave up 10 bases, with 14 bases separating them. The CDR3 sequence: CASSLGWGEPEQFF. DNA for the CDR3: TGCGCCAGCAGCTTGGGGTGGGGGGAACCCGAGCAGTTCTTC. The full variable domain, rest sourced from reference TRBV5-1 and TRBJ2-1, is KAGVTQTPRYLIKTRGQQVTLSCSPISGHRSVSWYQQTPGQGLQFLFEYFSETQRNKGNFPGRFSGRQFSNSRSEMNVSTLELGDSALYLCASSLGWGEPEQFFGPGTRLTVL.

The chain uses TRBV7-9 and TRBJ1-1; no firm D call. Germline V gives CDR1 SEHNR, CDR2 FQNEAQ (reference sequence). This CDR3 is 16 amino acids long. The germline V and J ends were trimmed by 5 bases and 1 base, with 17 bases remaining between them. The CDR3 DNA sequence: TGTGCCAGCAGCATCTCAGGAGGCCGCGGGAACACTGAAGCTTTCTTT. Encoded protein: CASSISGGRGNTEAFF. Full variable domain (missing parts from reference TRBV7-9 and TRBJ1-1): DTGVSQNPRHKITKRGQNVTFRCDPISEHNRLYWYRQTLGQGPEFLTYFQNEAQLEKSRLLSDRFSAERPKGSFSTLEIQRTEQGDSAMYLCASSISGGRGNTEAFFGQGTRLTVV.

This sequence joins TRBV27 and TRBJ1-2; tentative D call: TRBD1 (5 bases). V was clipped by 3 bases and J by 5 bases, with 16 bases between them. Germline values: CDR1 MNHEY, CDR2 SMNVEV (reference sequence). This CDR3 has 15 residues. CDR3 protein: CASSFAGRFGYGYTF. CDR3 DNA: TGTGCCAGCAGTTTCGCAGGGCGGTTTGGTTATGGCTACACCTTC.

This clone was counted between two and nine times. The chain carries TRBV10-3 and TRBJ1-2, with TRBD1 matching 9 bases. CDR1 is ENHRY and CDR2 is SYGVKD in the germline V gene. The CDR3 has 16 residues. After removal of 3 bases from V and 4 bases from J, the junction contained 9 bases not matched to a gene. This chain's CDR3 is CAISDEQGAFGYGYTF. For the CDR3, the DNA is TGTGCCATCAGTGATGAACAGGGGGCTTTTGGCTATGGCTACACCTTC.

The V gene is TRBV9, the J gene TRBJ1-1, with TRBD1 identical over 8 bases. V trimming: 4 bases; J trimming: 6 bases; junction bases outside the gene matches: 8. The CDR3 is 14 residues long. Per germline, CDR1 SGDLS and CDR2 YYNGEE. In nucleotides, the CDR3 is TGTGCCAGCAGCTCCGGGACAGGCGTCGCTGAAGCTTTCTTT. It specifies CASSSGTGVAEAFF.

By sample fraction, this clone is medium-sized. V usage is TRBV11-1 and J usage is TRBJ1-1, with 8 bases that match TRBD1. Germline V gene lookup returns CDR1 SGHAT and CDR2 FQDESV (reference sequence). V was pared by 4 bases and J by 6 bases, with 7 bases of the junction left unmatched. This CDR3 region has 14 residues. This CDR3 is CASSSDRGRAEAFF. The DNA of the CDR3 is TGTGCCAGCAGCTCAGACAGGGGTCGCGCTGAAGCTTTCTTT.

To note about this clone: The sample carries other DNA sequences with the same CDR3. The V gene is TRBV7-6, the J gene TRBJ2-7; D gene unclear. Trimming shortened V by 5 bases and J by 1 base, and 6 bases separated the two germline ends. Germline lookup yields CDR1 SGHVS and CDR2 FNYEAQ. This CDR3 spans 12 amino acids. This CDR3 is CASSPLSYEQYF. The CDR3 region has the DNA TGTGCCAGCAGCCCCCTATCCTACGAGCAGTACTTC.

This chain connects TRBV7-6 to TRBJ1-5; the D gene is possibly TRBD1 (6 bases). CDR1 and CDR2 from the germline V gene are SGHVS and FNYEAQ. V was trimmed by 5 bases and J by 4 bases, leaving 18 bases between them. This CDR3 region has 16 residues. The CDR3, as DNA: TGTGCCAGCAGCGACCACAGGGATGGGAGTAATCAGCCCCAGCATTTT. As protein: CASSDHRDGSNQPQHF. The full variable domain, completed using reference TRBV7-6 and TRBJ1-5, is GAGVSQSPRYKVTKRGQDVALRCDPISGHVSLYWYRQALGQGPEFLTYFNYEAQQDKSGLPNDRFSAERPEGSISTLTIQRTEQRDSAMYRCASSDHRDGSNQPQHFGDGTRLSIL.

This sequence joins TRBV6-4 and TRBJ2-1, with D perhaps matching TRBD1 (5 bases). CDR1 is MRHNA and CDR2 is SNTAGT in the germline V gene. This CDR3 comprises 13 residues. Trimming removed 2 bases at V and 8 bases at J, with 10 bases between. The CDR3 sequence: CASSDQGRDEQFF. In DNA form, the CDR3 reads TGTGCCAGCAGTGACCAGGGTCGGGATGAGCAGTTCTTC.

The CDR3 loop reads CASDSVIGERPYNEQFF. The CDR3 DNA sequence: TGTGCTAGTGACTCCGTCATTGGCGAGCGGCCATACAATGAGCAGTTCTTC. V gene TRBV12-5 combines with J gene TRBJ2-1; D might be TRBD2 (5 bases). V was clipped by 7 bases and J by 4 bases, with 23 bases between them. CDR1 is LGHNT and CDR2 is FRNRAP in the germline V gene. The length of the CDR3 is 17 residues.

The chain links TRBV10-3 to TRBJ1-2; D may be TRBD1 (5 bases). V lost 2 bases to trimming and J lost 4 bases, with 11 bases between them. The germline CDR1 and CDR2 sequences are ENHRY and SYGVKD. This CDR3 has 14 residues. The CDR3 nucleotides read TGTGCCATCAGTGAGGGCGGGGGAAGCTATGGCTACACCTTC. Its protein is CAISEGGGSYGYTF.

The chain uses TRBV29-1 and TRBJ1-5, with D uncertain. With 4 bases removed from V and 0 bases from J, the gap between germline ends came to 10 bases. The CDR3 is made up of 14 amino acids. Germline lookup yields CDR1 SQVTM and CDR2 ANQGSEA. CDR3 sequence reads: CSVGTGDSNQPQHF. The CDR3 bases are TGCAGCGTTGGGACGGGTGATAGCAATCAGCCCCAGCATTTT.

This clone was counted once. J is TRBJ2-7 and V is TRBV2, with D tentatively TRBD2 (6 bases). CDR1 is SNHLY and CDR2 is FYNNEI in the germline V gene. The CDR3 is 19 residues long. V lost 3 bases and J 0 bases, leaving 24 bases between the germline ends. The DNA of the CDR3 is TGTGCCAGCAGTGACTATCCGGGGGATATCGGGGAGAGCTCCTACGAGCAGTACTTC. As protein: CASSDYPGDIGESSYEQYF.

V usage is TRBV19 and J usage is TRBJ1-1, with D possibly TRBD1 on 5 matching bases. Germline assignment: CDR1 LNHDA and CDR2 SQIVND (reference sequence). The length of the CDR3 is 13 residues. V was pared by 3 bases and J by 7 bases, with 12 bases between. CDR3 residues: CASSMGPGVEAFF. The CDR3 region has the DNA TGTGCCAGTAGTATGGGGCCAGGAGTTGAAGCTTTCTTT.

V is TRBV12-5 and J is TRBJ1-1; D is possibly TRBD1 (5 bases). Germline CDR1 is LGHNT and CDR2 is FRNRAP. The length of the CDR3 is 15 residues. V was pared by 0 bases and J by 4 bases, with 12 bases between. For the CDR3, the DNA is TGTGCTAGTGGTTTGGTATTAGGGGTGGGCACTGAAGCTTTCTTT. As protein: CASGLVLGVGTEAFF.

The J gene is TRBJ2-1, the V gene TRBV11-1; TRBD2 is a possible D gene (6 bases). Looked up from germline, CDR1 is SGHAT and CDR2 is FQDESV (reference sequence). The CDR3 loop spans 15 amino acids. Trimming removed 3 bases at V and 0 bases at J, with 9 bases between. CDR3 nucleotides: TGTGCCAGCAGCTTTAGCGGATACTCCTACAATGAGCAGTTCTTC. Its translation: CASSFSGYSYNEQFF.

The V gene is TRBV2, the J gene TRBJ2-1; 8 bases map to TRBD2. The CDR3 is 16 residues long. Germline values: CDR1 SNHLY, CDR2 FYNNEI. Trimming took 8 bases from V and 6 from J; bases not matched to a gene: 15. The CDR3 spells CASPMLVAGSPNEQFF. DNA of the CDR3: TGTGCCAGCCCCATGCTAGTAGCGGGGAGCCCCAATGAGCAGTTCTTC.

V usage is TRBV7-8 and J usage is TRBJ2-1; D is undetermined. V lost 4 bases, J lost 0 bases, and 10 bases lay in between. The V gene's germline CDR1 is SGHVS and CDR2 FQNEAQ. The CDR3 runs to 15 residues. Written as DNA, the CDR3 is TGTGCCAGCAGCTCTCCGTGGAGCTCCTACAATGAGCAGTTCTTC. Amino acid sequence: CASSSPWSSYNEQFF.

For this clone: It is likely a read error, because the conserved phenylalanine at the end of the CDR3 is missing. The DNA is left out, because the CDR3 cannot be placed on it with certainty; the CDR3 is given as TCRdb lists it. This chain's CDR3 is CASSPARNTETFL. The chain recombines TRBV4-3 with TRBJ1-1. With termini counted, the CDR3 has 13 amino acids. CDR1 is LGHNA, CDR2 YSLEER, per germline.

This chain's CDR3 is CASSLVDREQETQYF. CDR3 DNA: TGTGCCAGCAGCTTGGTGGACAGGGAACAAGAGACCCAGTACTTC. The chain recombines TRBV7-9 with TRBJ2-5, with 8 nucleotides matching TRBD1. With V trimmed by 3 bases and J by 2 bases, 5 bases remained unmatched. This CDR3 region has 15 residues. CDR1 and CDR2 from the germline V gene are SEHNR and FQNEAQ (reference sequence).